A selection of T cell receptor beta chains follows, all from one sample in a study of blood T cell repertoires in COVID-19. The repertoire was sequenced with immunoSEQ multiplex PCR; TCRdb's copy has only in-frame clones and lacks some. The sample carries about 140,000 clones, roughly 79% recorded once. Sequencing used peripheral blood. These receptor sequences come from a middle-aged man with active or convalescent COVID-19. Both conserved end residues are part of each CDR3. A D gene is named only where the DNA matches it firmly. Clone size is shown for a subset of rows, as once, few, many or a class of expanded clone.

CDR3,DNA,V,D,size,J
CATSDSREGYSNQPQHF,TGTGCCACCAGTGATTCTCGTGAGGGTTATAGCAATCAGCCCCAGCATTTT,TRBV24-1,NA,NA,TRBJ1-5
CASSIGTVVKTQYF,TGTGCCAGTAGTATCGGGACTGTGGTTAAGACCCAGTACTTC,TRBV19,NA,NA,TRBJ2-5
CASSYKDRPNQPQHF,TGTGCCAGCAGCTATAAGGACAGGCCCAATCAGCCCCAGCATTTT,TRBV21-1,NA,NA,TRBJ1-5
CASSVSPGAYEQYF,TGTGCCAGCAGCGTATCTCCGGGTGCCTACGAGCAGTACTTC,TRBV9,NA,once,TRBJ2-7
CASKGEGVGEQFF,TGTGCCAGCAAGGGGGAAGGGGTAGGTGAGCAGTTCTTC,TRBV2,NA,NA,TRBJ2-1
CSVDRDDTGELFF,TGCAGCGTGGACAGGGACGACACCGGGGAGCTGTTTTTT,TRBV29-1,TRBD1,NA,TRBJ2-2
CASSLGSGWDTEAFF,TGTGCCAGCAGCTTGGGGAGTGGGTGGGACACTGAAGCTTTCTTT,TRBV5-6,NA,NA,TRBJ1-1
CASSRGEAGELFF,TGTGCCAGCAGCCGGGGGGAGGCCGGGGAGCTGTTTTTT,TRBV9,TRBD2,few,TRBJ2-2
CAWSDLGGNEQFF,TGTGCCTGGAGTGACCTCGGGGGTAATGAGCAGTTCTTC,TRBV30,NA,NA,TRBJ2-1
CAIRAANEKLFF,TGTGCCATCAGGGCGGCTAATGAAAAACTGTTTTTT,TRBV10-3,NA,NA,TRBJ1-4
CASSLAGANTGELFF,TGTGCCAGCAGCTTAGCGGGGGCGAACACCGGGGAGCTGTTTTTT,TRBV11-3,NA,NA,TRBJ2-2
CASSLSRGGVTEAFF,TGTGCCAGCAGTTTATCACGGGGGGGCGTCACTGAAGCTTTCTTT,TRBV27,NA,NA,TRBJ1-1
CASSETGLYNSPLHF,TGTGCCAGCAGCGAGACAGGTCTTTATAATTCACCCCTCCACTTT,TRBV5-4,NA,NA,TRBJ1-6
CASSTQGAGTEAFF,TGTGCCAGTAGTACACAGGGGGCTGGTACTGAAGCTTTCTTT,TRBV19,TRBD1,NA,TRBJ1-1
CASSELRVAVYEQYF,TGTGCCAGCAGTGAACTTCGGGTTGCAGTCTACGAGCAGTACTTC,TRBV2,NA,NA,TRBJ2-7
CASSRLGTVNTEAFF,TGCGCCAGCAGTCGTCTCGGGACAGTGAACACTGAAGCTTTCTTT,TRBV5-1,TRBD1,NA,TRBJ1-1
CASSVGTVHYGYTF,TGTGCCAGCAGCGTCGGGACAGTACACTATGGCTACACCTTC,TRBV7-2,TRBD1,NA,TRBJ1-2
CASSWTETQFF,TGTGCCAGCAGCTGGACTGAAACCCAGTTCTTC,TRBV5-6,NA,once,TRBJ2-1
CASSVGGQAKVYEQYF,TGTGCCAGCAGCGTCGGGGGACAGGCGAAAGTCTACGAGCAGTACTTC,TRBV9,TRBD1,NA,TRBJ2-7
CASSQAYGDYEQYF,TGTGCCAGCAGCCAAGCTTACGGGGACTACGAGCAGTACTTC,TRBV14,NA,NA,TRBJ2-7
CASSLGQIQPQHF,TGTGCCAGCAGCTTAGGACAGATTCAGCCCCAGCATTTT,TRBV11-2,NA,NA,TRBJ1-5
CASSPSSLSSYEQYF,TGTGCCAGCAGCCCCTCCTCCCTTAGCTCCTACGAGCAGTACTTC,TRBV7-9,NA,NA,TRBJ2-7
CASSFPGTGGTDTQYF,TGTGCCAGCAGCTTCCCCGGGACAGGGGGCACAGATACGCAGTATTTT,TRBV11-1,TRBD1,NA,TRBJ2-3
CASSLTSGRGGETQYF,TGTGCCAGCAGTTTAACTAGCGGGAGAGGAGGAGAGACCCAGTACTTC,TRBV28,TRBD2,once,TRBJ2-5
CASSEQGYPYEQYF,TGTGCCAGCAGTGAACAGGGGTACCCCTACGAGCAGTACTTC,TRBV6-1,NA,NA,TRBJ2-7
CAISEGGEFEKLFF,TGTGCCATCAGTGAGGGAGGGGAGTTTGAAAAACTGTTTTTT,TRBV10-3,NA,NA,TRBJ1-4
CASRARQGGLNTEAFF,TGTGCCAGCAGGGCGAGACAGGGGGGACTGAACACTGAAGCTTTCTTT,TRBV2,TRBD1,NA,TRBJ1-1
CAIRADTYEQYF,TGTGCCATCAGGGCGGATACCTACGAGCAGTACTTC,TRBV10-3,NA,once,TRBJ2-7
CASSGTGGLNEQYF,TGCGCCAGCAGCGGGACAGGGGGTTTGAACGAGCAGTACTTC,TRBV4-1,TRBD1,NA,TRBJ2-7
CASGTGAGNTIYF,TGTGCCAGCGGGACAGGGGCTGGAAACACCATATATTTT,TRBV19,TRBD1,NA,TRBJ1-3
CAISESDYGDTQYF,TGTGCCATCAGTGAGTCCGACTACGGAGATACGCAGTATTTT,TRBV10-3,NA,NA,TRBJ2-3
CASSTRDRGTDTQYF,TGTGCCAGCAGTACCCGGGACAGGGGGACAGATACGCAGTATTTT,TRBV27,TRBD1,few,TRBJ2-3
CASSSFDTQYF,TGTGCCAGCAGTTCTTTTGATACGCAGTATTTT,TRBV12-3/TRBV12-4,NA,NA,TRBJ2-3
CASSRDYNQPQHF,TGTGCCAGCAGCCGAGACTACAATCAGCCCCAGCATTTT,TRBV7-3,NA,NA,TRBJ1-5
CAWGGRESRNEQYF,TGTGCCTGGGGGGGGCGGGAGTCCAGAAACGAGCAGTACTTC,TRBV30,NA,NA,TRBJ2-7
CASSAWDRGPTDYEQYF,TGTGCCAGCAGCGCCTGGGACAGGGGGCCGACCGACTACGAGCAGTACTTC,TRBV5-4,TRBD1,NA,TRBJ2-7
CASSPPRDRGIDTQYF,TGTGCCAGTAGCCCTCCCCGGGACAGGGGTATAGATACGCAGTATTTT,TRBV19,TRBD1,few,TRBJ2-3
CASSLGAVDLETQYF,TGTGCCAGCAGCTTAGGCGCGGTCGACCTTGAGACCCAGTACTTC,TRBV7-6,NA,NA,TRBJ2-5
CASSLWDRESSEQYF,TGCGCCAGCAGCTTATGGGACAGGGAGAGTTCCGAGCAGTACTTC,TRBV5-1,TRBD1,NA,TRBJ2-7
CASSLAVPEYNSPLHF,TGCGCCAGCAGCTTGGCCGTTCCGGAGTATAATTCACCCCTCCACTTT,TRBV5-1,NA,few,TRBJ1-6
CASSPGLAVSYEQYF,TGTGCCAGCAGCCCCGGACTAGCGGTCTCCTACGAGCAGTACTTC,TRBV11-2,TRBD2,NA,TRBJ2-7
CASSLGGGGSYEQYF,TGTGCCAGCAGCTTAGGAGGCGGGGGGTCCTACGAGCAGTACTTC,TRBV11-2,TRBD2,NA,TRBJ2-7
CASSLPGRGRNGYTF,TGTGCCAGCAGCTTACCGGGACGGGGGAGGAATGGCTACACCTTC,TRBV7-2,NA,NA,TRBJ1-2
CASSSGLAGGTDTQYF,TGTGCCAGCAGCTCCGGACTAGCGGGAGGGACAGATACGCAGTATTTT,TRBV11-3,TRBD2,NA,TRBJ2-3
CASSLLARAFF,TGTGCCAGCAGTTTATTGGCGAGGGCTTTCTTT,TRBV28,NA,few,TRBJ1-1
CASSLGTSDTYEQYF,TGTGCCAGCTCTCTCGGGACTAGCGACACCTACGAGCAGTACTTC,TRBV18,TRBD2,NA,TRBJ2-7
CASSSNFYEQYF,TGTGCCAGCAGCTCCAATTTCTACGAGCAGTACTTC,TRBV7-9,NA,once,TRBJ2-7
CASSSLAGAYNEQFF,TGTGCCAGCAGTTCCCTAGCGGGAGCCTACAATGAGCAGTTCTTC,TRBV2,TRBD2,few,TRBJ2-1
CASSYISGVQTYEQYF,TGTGCCAGCAGTTACATTAGCGGGGTACAAACCTACGAGCAGTACTTC,TRBV6-2/TRBV6-3,TRBD2,NA,TRBJ2-7
CASSSGEGGELFF,TGTGCCAGTAGTAGCGGGGAGGGCGGGGAGCTGTTTTTT,TRBV19,TRBD2,NA,TRBJ2-2
CASRRGNTEAFF,TGTGCCAGCAGAAGGGGGAACACTGAAGCTTTCTTT,TRBV7-9,NA,few,TRBJ1-1
CASSFTGTNTEAFF,TGTGCCAGCAGCTTTACAGGGACGAACACTGAAGCTTTCTTT,TRBV27,NA,NA,TRBJ1-1
CASSSLSGRGTDTQYF,TGTGCCAGCAGCTCCCTTAGCGGGAGGGGCACAGATACGCAGTATTTT,TRBV28,TRBD2,NA,TRBJ2-3
CASSLLADTDTQYF,TGTGCCAGCAGTTTACTAGCGGACACAGATACGCAGTATTTT,TRBV28,TRBD2,NA,TRBJ2-3
CASSHPTSGEETQYF,TGCGCCAGCAGCCACCCAACTAGCGGGGAAGAGACCCAGTACTTC,TRBV4-1,TRBD2,NA,TRBJ2-5
CASSEWLTQEGSYEQYF,TGTGCCAGCAGTGAGTGGCTAACCCAAGAGGGATCCTACGAGCAGTACTTC,TRBV6-1,NA,NA,TRBJ2-7
CASSQAGTSNEQFF,TGTGCCAGCAGCCAAGCCGGGACTTCTAATGAGCAGTTCTTC,TRBV3-1/TRBV3-2,NA,NA,TRBJ2-1
CASSPHPTPTGNTEAFF,TGTGCCAGCAGCCCTCACCCGACCCCAACAGGGAACACTGAAGCTTTCTTT,TRBV7-9,NA,NA,TRBJ1-1
CASSRAGGSTEAFF,TGTGCCAGCAGCAGAGCAGGGGGTTCGACTGAAGCTTTCTTT,TRBV5-6,TRBD1,NA,TRBJ1-1